A single sample is the source of the 3 T cell receptor beta chains below, sequenced in a study of preoperative IRX-2 immunotherapy in early breast cancer. Treatment in this sample: preoperative locoregional IRX-2 cytokine immunotherapy. This table comes from immunoSEQ multiplex PCR, and its TCRdb copy is limited to in-frame clones, with some not included. Of 3,500 or so clones detected, 65% to 70% appear once; the ten largest clones hold roughly 12%. Sequences were derived from tumor tissue, sampled after IRX-2 immunotherapy. Every receptor here comes from a human donor with breast cancer.

J is TRBJ1-1 and V is TRBV6-8, with D perhaps TRBD1 (5 bases). Germline loops: CDR1 MNHGY, CDR2 SAAAGT. The CDR3 spans 14 residues. Trimming took off 9 bases at V and 2 bases at J, with 16 bases between the two ends. The CDR3 sequence is CASTRDPINTEAFF. Written as DNA, the CDR3 is TGTGCCAGTACCCGGGACCCAATTAACACTGAAGCTTTCTTT.

V and J are TRBV19 and TRBJ2-7; 7 bases match TRBD2. Unmatched junction bases numbered 12, after V lost 7 bases and J lost 6 bases. Per germline, CDR1 LNHDA and CDR2 SQIVND (reference sequence). CDR3 length: 14 residues. CDR3 residues: CASNLGLNFREQYF. CDR3 nucleotides: TGTGCCAGTAATTTGGGACTAAACTTTCGCGAGCAGTACTTC.

This rearrangement joins TRBV18 to TRBJ2-3; D might be TRBD2 (5 bases). Trimming left V 1 base short and J 0 bases short, with 11 bases between. The length of the CDR3 is 16 residues. The germline V gene has CDR1 KGHSH and CDR2 LQKENI. The CDR3 region is CASSPLRSVSTDTQYF. The CDR3 DNA sequence: TGTGCCAGCTCACCACTCCGTAGCGTAAGCACAGATACGCAGTATTTT.